The entry that follows covers one T cell receptor beta chain sequence. The antigen remains unidentified. The CDR3 covers 17 residues. J gave up 8 bases and V 4 bases, and 13 bases lay outside the gene matches. After constant-region reverse-primer amplification, full-length variable regions underwent semi-nested PCR with Nested Universal Primer A. Each CDR3 protein gets one entry after TCRdb re-called the 5' RACE reads with MiXCR. The table includes nearly 55,000 distinct CDR3 sequences, roughly 17% detected once. Purified naive CD4+ T cells were depleted of CD25+ Tregs. Whole-study findings and limits: Tumor memory CD4+ T cell TCR gene usage was found to cluster with blood and lymph node memory CD4+ cells and with lymph node naive CD4+ cells.

The sample was naive CD4+ T cells sorted from blood. Subset reported: naive CD4+ T cells, CD4+CD45RA+CD25-. The chain employs TRBV12-3 or TRBV12-4 and TRBJ2-1; 11 nucleotides match TRBD2. This TCR was sampled from a female donor with breast cancer. The CDR3 nucleotides read TGTGCCAGCAGTTCGGGACTAGCGGCGAACCTGGACGATGAGCAGTTCTTC. Protein: CASSSGLAANLDDEQFF.